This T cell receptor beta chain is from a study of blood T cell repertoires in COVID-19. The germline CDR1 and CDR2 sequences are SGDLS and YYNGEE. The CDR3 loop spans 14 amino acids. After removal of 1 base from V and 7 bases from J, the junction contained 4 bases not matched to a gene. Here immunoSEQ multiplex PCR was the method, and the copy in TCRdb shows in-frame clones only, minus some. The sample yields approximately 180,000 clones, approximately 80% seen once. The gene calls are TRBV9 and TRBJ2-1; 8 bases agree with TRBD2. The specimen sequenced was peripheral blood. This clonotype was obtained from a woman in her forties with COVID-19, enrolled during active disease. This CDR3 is CASSVPGGGNEQFF. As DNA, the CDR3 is TGTGCCAGCAGCGTACCCGGCGGGGGGAATGAGCAGTTCTTC.